The present T cell receptor beta chain was sequenced within a study of OX40 agonist ivuxolimab in advanced cancers. At the level of the study: Patients with prior anti-PD-1, anti-PD-L1 or anti-CTLA-4 therapy were eligible; 40% had some. Three patients showed partial responses: one hepatocellular carcinoma and two cutaneous melanoma cases. Findings and caveats of the study: With doses of 0.1-3.0 mg/kg, partial responders showed among the lowest clonal expansion. Expanded clones were, on average, more numerous among CD8+ T cells than CD4+.

V was clipped by 6 bases and J by 6 bases; unmatched bases: 15. CDR1 MDHEN and CDR2 SYDVKM come from the germline V gene. The CDR3 spans 16 residues. Clones were sequenced by immunoSEQ multiplex PCR, and TCRdb holds only the in-frame ones, with some missing. Here the sample spans 90,000 to 100,000 clones, roughly 87% being singletons. Note on this clone: Its antigen is unidentified.

The sequences come from CD4+ or CD8+ T cells sorted from blood, collected in a trial of the OX40 agonist ivuxolimab. V is TRBV28 and J is TRBJ1-1; 8 positions agree with TRBD1. The clonotype originates from an adult with an advanced solid tumor such as melanoma, head and neck, liver or kidney cancer. CDR3 nucleotides: TGTGCCAGCAGCCAGGGGGCCATAACGGGGGTCCCTGAAGCTTTCTTT. It translates to CASSQGAITGVPEAFF.